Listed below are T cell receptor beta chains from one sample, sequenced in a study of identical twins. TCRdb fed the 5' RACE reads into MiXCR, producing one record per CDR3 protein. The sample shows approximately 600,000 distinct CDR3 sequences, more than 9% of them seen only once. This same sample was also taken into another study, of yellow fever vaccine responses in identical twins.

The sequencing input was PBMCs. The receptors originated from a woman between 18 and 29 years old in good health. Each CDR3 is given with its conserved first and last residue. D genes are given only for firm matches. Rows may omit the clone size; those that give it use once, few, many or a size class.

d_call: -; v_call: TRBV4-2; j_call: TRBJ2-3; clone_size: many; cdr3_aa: CASSQEGGTTDTQYF; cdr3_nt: TGTGCCAGCAGCCAAGAGGGTGGAACCACAGATACGCAGTATTTT
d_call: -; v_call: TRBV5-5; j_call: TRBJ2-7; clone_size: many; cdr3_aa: CASSLQSGDPYEQYF; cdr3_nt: TGTGCCAGCAGTTTACAATCGGGGGACCCTTACGAGCAGTACTTC
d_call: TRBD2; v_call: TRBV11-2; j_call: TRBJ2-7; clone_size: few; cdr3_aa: CASSSKGTSGRSSYEQYF; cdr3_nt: TGTGCCAGCAGCTCGAAAGGGACTAGCGGGAGGAGCTCCTACGAGCAGTACTTC
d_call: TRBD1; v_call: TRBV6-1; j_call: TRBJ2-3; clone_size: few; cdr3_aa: CASRDTGVRTDTQYF; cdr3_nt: TGTGCCAGCAGGGATACAGGGGTGAGGACAGATACGCAGTATTTT
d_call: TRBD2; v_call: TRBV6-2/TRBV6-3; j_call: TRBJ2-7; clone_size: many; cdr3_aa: CASSLAGGRNYEQYF; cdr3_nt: TGTGCCAGCAGTCTAGCGGGAGGACGTAACTACGAGCAGTACTTC
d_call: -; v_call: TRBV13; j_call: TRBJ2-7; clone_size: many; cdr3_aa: CASSLNGRSHEQYF; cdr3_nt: TGTGCCAGCAGCTTAAACGGGAGATCCCACGAGCAGTACTTC
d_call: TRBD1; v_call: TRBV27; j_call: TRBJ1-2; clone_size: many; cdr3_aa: CASRPGQGQPRGYTF; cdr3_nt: TGTGCCAGCAGGCCTGGACAGGGCCAGCCTCGTGGCTACACCTTC
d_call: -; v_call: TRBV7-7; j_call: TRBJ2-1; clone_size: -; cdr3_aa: CASSLDLTSESQFF; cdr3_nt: TGTGCTAGCAGCTTAGACCTGACATCGGAGTCGCAGTTCTTC
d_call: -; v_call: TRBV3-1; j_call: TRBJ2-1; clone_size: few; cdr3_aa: CASSQDLGNEQFF; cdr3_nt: TGTGCCAGCAGCCAAGACCTGGGGAATGAGCAGTTCTTC
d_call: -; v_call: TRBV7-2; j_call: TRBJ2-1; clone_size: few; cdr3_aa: CASSLVEYYNEQFF; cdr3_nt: TGTGCCAGCAGCTTAGTGGAATACTACAATGAGCAGTTCTTC
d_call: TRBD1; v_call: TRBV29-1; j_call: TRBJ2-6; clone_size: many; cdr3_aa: CSVTGTGTVLTF; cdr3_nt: TGCAGCGTTACCGGGACAGGGACCGTCCTGACTTTC
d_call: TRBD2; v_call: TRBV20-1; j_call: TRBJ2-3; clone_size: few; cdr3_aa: CSASFTSGSDTQYF; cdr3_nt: TGCAGTGCTAGTTTCACTAGCGGGTCAGATACGCAGTATTTT
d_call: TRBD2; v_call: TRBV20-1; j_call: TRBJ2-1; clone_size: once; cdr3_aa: CCARDRPSGSIINEQFF; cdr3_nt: TGCTGTGCTAGAGATCGCCCTAGCGGGAGTATTATCAATGAGCAGTTCTTC
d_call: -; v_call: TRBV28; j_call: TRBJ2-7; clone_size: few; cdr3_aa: CASSGPAEGNHEQYF; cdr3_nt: TGTGCCAGCAGTGGCCCCGCTGAGGGGAACCACGAGCAGTACTTC
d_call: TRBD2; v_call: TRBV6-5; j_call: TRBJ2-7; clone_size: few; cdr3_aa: CASSYLGRGSSHEQYF; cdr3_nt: TGTGCCAGCAGTTACCTCGGGCGGGGGAGTAGCCACGAGCAGTACTTC
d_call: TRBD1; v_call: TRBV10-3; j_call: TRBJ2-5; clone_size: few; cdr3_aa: CAIKTGGLGETQYF; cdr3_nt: TGTGCCATCAAAACAGGGGGCTTAGGAGAGACCCAGTACTTC
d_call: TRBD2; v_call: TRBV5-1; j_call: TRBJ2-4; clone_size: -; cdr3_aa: CASSLELAGAKNIQYF; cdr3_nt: TGCGCCAGCAGCTTGGAACTAGCGGGAGCCAAAAACATTCAGTACTTC
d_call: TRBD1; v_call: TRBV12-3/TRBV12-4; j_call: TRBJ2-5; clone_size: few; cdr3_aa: CASSWTGALETQYF; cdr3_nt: TGTGCCAGCAGCTGGACAGGGGCTCTAGAGACCCAGTACTTC
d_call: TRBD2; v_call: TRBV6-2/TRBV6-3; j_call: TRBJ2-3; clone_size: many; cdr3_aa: CASRAEAGGWIDTQYF; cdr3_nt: TGTGCCAGCAGGGCAGAAGCGGGAGGTTGGATAGATACGCAGTATTTT
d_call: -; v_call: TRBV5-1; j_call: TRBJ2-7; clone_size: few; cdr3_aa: CASSRGEGRVEQYF; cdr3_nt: TGCGCCAGCAGCCGGGGCGAGGGCCGTGTGGAGCAGTACTTC
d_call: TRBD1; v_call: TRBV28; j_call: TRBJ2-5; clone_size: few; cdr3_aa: CASRSRQGAGETQYF; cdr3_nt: TGTGCCAGCCGTTCCCGACAGGGGGCTGGAGAGACCCAGTACTTC
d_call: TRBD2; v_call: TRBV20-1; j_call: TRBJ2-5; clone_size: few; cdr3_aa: CSARTSGRPSQETQYF; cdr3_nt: TGCAGTGCTCGGACTAGCGGGAGACCCTCACAAGAGACCCAGTACTTC